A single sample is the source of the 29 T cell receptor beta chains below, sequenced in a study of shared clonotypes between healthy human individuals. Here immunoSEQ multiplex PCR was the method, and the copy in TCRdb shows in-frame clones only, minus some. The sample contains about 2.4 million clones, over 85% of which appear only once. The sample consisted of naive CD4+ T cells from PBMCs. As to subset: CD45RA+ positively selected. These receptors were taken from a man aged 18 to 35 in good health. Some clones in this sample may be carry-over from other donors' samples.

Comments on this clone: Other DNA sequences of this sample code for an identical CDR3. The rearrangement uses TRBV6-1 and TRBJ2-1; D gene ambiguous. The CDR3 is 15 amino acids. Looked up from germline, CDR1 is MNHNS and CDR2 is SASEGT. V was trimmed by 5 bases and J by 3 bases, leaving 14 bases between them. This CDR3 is CASSPPGLGYNEQFF. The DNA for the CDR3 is TGTGCCAGCAGTCCCCCCGGGTTAGGCTACAATGAGCAGTTCTTC.

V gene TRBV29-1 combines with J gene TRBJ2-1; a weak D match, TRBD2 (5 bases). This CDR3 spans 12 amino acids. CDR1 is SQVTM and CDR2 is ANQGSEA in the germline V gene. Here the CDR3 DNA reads TGCGCCGCTCAGCGGTCCTACAATGAGCAGTTCTTC. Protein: CAAQRSYNEQFF.

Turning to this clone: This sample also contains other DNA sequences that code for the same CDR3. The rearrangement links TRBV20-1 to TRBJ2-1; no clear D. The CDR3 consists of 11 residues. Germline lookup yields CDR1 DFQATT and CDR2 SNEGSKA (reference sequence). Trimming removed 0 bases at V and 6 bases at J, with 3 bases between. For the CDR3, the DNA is TGCAGTGCTAGAGATGTCAATGAGCAGTTCTTC. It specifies CSARDVNEQFF.

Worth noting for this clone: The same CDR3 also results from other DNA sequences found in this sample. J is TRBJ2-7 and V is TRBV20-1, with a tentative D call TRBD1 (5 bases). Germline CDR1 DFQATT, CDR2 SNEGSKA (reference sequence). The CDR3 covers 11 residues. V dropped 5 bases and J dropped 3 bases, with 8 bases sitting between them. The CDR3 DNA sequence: TGCAGTGCTGAAAGGGGCTACGAGCAGTACTTC. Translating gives CSAERGYEQYF.

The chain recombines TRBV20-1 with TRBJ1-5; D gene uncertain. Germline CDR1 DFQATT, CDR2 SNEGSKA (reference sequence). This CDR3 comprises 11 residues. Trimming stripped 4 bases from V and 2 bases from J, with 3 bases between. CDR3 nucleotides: TGCAGTGCTATTGGCAATCAGCCCCAGCATTTT. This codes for CSAIGNQPQHF.

In DNA form, the CDR3 reads TGTGCCAGCAGTACACCAGGAAATGAAGCTTTCTTT. It yields the protein CASSTPGNEAFF. The chain couples TRBV28 to TRBJ1-1; D is unresolved. Germline values: CDR1 MDHEN, CDR2 SYDVKM. The CDR3 sequence is 12 residues long. V was cut by 5 bases and J by 7 bases, with 11 bases left in between.

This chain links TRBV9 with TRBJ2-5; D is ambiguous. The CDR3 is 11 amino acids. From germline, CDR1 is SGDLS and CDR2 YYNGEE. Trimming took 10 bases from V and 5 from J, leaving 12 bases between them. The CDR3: CALPLDETQYF. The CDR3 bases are TGTGCCCTGCCCCTGGACGAGACCCAGTACTTC.

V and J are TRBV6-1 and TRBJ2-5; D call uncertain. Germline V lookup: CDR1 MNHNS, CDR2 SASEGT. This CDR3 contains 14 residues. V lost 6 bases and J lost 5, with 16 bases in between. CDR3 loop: CASSPSDPLETQYF. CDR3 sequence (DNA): TGTGCCAGCAGCCCCTCCGACCCGCTTGAGACCCAGTACTTC.

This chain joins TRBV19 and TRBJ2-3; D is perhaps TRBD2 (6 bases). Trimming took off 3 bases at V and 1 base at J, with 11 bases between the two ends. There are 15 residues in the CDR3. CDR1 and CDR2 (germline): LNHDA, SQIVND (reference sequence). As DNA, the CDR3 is TGTGCCAGTAGTATGGGGGGTACTGGCACAGATACGCAGTATTTT. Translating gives CASSMGGTGTDTQYF.

The CDR3 loop is CASSVKGRRANNEQFF. CDR3 bases: TGTGCCAGCAGCGTGAAAGGAAGGAGGGCTAACAATGAGCAGTTCTTC. This chain joins TRBV9 and TRBJ2-1; perhaps TRBD2 as D (6 bases). The germline gives CDR1 SGDLS, CDR2 YYNGEE. This CDR3 contains 16 residues. Trimming left V 2 bases short and J 5 bases short, with 17 bases between.

The CDR3 loop is CASSPFFQGYYEQYF. In nucleotides, the CDR3 is TGCGCCAGCAGCCCCTTTTTCCAGGGATACTACGAGCAGTACTTC. J is TRBJ2-7 and V is TRBV4-1; D is possibly TRBD1 (5 bases). CDR3 length: 15 amino acids. V lost 4 bases and J lost 3, with 16 bases in between. The V gene's germline CDR1 is MGHRA and CDR2 YSYEKL.

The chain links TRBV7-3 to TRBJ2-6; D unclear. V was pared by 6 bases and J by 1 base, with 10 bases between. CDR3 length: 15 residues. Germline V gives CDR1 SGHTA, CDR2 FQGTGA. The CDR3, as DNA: TGTGCCAGCAGTCCCCAGATTTCTGGGGCCAACGTCCTGACTTTC. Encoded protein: CASSPQISGANVLTF.

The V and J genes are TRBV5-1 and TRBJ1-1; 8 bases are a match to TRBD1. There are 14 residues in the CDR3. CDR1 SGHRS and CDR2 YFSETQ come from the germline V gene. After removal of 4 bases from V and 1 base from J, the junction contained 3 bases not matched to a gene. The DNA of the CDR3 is TGCGCCAGCAGCAGGACAGGGCGGAACACTGAAGCTTTCTTT. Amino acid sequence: CASSRTGRNTEAFF. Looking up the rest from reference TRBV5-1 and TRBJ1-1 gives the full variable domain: KAGVTQTPRYLIKTRGQQVTLSCSPISGHRSVSWYQQTPGQGLQFLFEYFSETQRNKGNFPGRFSGRQFSNSRSEMNVSTLELGDSALYLCASSRTGRNTEAFFGQGTRLTVV.

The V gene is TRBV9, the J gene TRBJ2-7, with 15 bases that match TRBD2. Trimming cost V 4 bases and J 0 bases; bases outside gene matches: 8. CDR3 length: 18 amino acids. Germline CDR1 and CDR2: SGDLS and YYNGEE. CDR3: CASSPWTSGRALSYEQYF. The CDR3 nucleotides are TGTGCCAGCAGCCCCTGGACTAGCGGGAGGGCCCTCTCCTACGAGCAGTACTTC.

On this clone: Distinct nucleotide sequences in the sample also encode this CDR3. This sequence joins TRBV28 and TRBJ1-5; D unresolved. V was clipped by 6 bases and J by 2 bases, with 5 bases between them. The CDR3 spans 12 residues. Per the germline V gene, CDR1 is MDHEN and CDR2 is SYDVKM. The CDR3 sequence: CASRVGNQPQHF. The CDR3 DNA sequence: TGTGCCAGCAGGGTGGGCAATCAGCCCCAGCATTTT.

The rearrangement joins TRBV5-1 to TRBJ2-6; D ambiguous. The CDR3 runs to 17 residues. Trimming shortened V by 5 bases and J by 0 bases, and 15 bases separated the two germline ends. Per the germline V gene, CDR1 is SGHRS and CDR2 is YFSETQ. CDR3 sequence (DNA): TGCGCCAGCAGGAAGTTCGAGGTTACCTCTGGGGCCAACGTCCTGACTTTC. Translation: CASRKFEVTSGANVLTF.

The CDR3 loop is CASSRGVGRASSYEQYF. DNA of the CDR3: TGTGCCAGCTCACGGGGGGTCGGGAGGGCCTCCTCCTACGAGCAGTACTTC. The chain is built from TRBV18 and TRBJ2-7; 8 bases align to TRBD2. Germline V gene lookup returns CDR1 KGHSH and CDR2 LQKENI. This CDR3 region has 17 residues. The V gene end was trimmed by 4 bases and the J gene end by 0 bases; junction bases not matched to a gene: 11.

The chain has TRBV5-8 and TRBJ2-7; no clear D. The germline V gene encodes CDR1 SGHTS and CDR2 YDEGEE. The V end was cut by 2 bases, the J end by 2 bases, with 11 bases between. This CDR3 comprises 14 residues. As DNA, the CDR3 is TGTGCCAGCAGCTTAGAATGGCCGGCCTACGAGCAGTACTTC. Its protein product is CASSLEWPAYEQYF.

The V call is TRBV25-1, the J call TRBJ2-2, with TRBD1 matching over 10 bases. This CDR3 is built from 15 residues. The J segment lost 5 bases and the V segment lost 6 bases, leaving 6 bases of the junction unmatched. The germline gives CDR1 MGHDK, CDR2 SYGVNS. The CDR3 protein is CASSPGQGRTGELFF. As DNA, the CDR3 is TGTGCCAGCAGCCCGGGACAGGGGCGGACCGGGGAGCTGTTTTTT.

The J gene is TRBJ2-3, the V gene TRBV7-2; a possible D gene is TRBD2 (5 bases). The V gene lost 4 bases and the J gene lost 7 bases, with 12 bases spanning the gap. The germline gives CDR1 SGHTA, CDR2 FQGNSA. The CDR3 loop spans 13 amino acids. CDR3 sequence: CASSSTRTHTQYF. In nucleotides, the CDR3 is TGTGCCAGCAGCTCCACTAGAACGCATACGCAGTATTTT.

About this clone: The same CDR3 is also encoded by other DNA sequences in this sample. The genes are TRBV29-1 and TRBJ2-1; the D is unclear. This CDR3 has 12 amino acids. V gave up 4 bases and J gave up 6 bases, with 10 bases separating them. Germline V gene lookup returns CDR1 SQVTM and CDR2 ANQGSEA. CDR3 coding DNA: TGCAGCGTTGGCCGGGTGGGCAATGAGCAGTTCTTC. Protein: CSVGRVGNEQFF.

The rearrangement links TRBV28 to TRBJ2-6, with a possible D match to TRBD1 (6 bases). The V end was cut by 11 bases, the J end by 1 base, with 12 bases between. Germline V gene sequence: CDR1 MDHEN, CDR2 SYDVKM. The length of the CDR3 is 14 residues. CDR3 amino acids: CAGGRGSGANVLTF. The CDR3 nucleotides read TGTGCCGGGGGCAGGGGATCTGGGGCCAACGTCCTGACTTTC.

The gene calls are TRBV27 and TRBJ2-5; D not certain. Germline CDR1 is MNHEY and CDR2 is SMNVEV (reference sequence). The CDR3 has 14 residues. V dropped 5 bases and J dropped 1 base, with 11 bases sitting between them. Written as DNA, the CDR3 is TGTGCCAGCAGTCCTAACTCCTTCCAAGAGACCCAGTACTTC. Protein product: CASSPNSFQETQYF.

CDR3 DNA: TGTGCCAGCAGTACTGCGGACTACGAGCAGTACTTC. The encoded protein is CASSTADYEQYF. The genes are TRBV6-6 and TRBJ2-7; D unresolved. The CDR3 runs 12 residues. Germline CDR1 MNHNY, CDR2 SVGAGI (reference sequence). Trimming took 5 bases from V and 3 from J, leaving 8 bases between them.

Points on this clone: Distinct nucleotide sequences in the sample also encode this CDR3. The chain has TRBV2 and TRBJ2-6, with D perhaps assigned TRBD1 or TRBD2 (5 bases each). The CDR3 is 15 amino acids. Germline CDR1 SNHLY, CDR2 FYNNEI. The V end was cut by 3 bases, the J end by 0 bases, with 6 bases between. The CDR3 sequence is CASSEGVSGANVLTF. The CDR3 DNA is TGTGCCAGCAGTGAGGGGGTCTCTGGGGCCAACGTCCTGACTTTC.

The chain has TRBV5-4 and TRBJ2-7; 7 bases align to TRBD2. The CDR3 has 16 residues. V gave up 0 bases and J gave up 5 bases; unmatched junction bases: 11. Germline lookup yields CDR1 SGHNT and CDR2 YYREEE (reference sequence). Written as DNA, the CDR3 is TGTGCCAGCAGCTTGGCCGGAGGCGGGAGAGTGAACGAGCAGTACTTC. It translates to CASSLAGGGRVNEQYF. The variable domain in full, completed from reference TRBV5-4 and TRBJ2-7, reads ETGVTQSPTHLIKTRGQQVTLRCSSQSGHNTVSWYQQALGQGPQFIFQYYREEENGRGNFPPRFSGLQFPNYSSELNVNALELDDSALYLCASSLAGGGRVNEQYFGPGTRLTVT.

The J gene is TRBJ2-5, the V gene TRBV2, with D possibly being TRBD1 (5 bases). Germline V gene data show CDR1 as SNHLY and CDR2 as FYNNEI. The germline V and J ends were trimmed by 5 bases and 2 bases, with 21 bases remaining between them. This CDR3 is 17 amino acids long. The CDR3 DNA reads TGTGCCAGCAGTAAGGAATACAAGACAGATCGTCAAGAGACCCAGTACTTC. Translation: CASSKEYKTDRQETQYF. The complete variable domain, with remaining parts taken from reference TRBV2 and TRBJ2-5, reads EPEVTQTPSHQVTQMGQEVILRCVPISNHLYFYWYRQILGQKVEFLVSFYNNEISEKSEIFDDQFSVERPDGSNFTLKIRSTKLEDSAMYFCASSKEYKTDRQETQYFGPGTRLLVL.

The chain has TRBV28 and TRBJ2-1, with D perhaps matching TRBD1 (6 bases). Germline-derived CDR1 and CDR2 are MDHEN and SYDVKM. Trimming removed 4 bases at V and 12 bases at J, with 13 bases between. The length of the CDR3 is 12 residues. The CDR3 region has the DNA TGTGCCAGCAGTTACCGACAGGAAAGGCAGTTCTTC. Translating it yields CASSYRQERQFF.

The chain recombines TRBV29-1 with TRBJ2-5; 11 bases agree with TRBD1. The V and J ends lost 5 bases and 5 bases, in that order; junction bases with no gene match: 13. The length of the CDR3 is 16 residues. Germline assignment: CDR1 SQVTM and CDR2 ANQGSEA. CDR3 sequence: CSVHKWSGTGGETQYF. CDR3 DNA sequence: TGCAGCGTTCACAAGTGGTCCGGGACAGGGGGGGAGACCCAGTACTTC. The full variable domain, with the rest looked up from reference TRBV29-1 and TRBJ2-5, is SAVISQKPSRDICQRGTSLTIQCQVDSQVTMMFWYRQQPGQSLTLIATANQGSEATYESGFVIDKFPISRPNLTFSTLTVSNMSPEDSSIYLCSVHKWSGTGGETQYFGPGTRLLVL.